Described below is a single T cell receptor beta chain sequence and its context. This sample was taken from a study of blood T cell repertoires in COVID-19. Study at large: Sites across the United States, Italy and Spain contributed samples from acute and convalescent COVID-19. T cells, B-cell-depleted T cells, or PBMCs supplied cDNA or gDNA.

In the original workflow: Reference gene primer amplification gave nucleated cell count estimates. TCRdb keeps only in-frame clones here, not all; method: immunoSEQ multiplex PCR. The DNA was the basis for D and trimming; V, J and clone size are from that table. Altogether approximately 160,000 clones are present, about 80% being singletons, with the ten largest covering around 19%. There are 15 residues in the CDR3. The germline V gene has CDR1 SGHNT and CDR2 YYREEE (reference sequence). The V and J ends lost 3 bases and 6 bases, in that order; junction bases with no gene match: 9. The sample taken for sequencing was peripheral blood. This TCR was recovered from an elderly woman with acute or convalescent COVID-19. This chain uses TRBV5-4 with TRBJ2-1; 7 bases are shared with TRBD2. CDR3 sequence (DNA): TGTGCCAGCAGCTCGGTGTGGAGGGAGGGCAATGAGCAGTTCTTC. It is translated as CASSSVWREGNEQFF.